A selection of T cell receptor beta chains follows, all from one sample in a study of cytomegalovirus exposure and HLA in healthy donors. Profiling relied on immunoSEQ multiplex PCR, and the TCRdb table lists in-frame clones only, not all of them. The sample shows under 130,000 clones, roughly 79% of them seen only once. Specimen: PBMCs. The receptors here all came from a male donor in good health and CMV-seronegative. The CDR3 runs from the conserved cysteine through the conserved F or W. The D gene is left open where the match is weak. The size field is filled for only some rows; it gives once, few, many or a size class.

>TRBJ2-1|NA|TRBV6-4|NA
TGTGCCAGCCGGGACTCAGTGGAGGGCGATGAGCAGTTCTTC
CASRDSVEGDEQFF
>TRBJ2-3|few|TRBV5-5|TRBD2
TGTGCCAGCAGCAGGACTAGCGGGAGGTTGGCAGATACGCAGTATTTT
CASSRTSGRLADTQYF
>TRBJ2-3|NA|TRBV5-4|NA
TGTGCCAGCAGCTTACGGGAAGGCACAGATACGCAGTATTTT
CASSLREGTDTQYF
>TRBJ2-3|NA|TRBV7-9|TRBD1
TGTGCCAGCGAAAGGACAGGGGGCACAGATACGCAGTATTTT
CASERTGGTDTQYF
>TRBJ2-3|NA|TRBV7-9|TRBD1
TGTGCCAGCAGCCTCACAGGGGAGAGCACAGATACGCAGTATTTT
CASSLTGESTDTQYF
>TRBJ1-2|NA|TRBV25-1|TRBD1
TGTGCCAGCAGTGAATGGGGGACAGGGAACTATGGCTACACCTTC
CASSEWGTGNYGYTF
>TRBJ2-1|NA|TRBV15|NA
TGTGCCACCAGCCAAAGGACAGTTAACAATGAGCAGTTCTTC
CATSQRTVNNEQFF
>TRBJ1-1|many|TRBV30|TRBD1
TGTGCCTGGAGTCCAGGGGGAAACACTGAAGCTTTCTTT
CAWSPGGNTEAFF
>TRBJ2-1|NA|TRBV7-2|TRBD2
TGTGCCAGCAGTCCCACCAGACTAGCGGGAGGGAATGAGCAGTTCTTC
CASSPTRLAGGNEQFF
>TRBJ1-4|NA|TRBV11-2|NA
TGTGCCAGCAGACGACAGGAAGGTGAAAAACTGTTTTTT
CASRRQEGEKLFF
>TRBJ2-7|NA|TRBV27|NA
TGTGCCAGCAGTTTATTCCCCTCCCGAGCAGGGAACTCCTACGAGCAGTACTTC
CASSLFPSRAGNSYEQYF
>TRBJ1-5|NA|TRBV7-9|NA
TGTTCCAGCAGCTCCGACCAGGAGGTTAGCAATCAGCCCCAGCATTTT
CSSSSDQEVSNQPQHF
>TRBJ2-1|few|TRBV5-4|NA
TGTGCCAGCAGCCAGGTCCCCCAGCGGGCCAATGAGCAGTTCTTC
CASSQVPQRANEQFF
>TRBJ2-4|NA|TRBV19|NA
TGTGCCAGTAGTATAGGGGCAGTAGCCAAAAACATTCAGTACTTC
CASSIGAVAKNIQYF
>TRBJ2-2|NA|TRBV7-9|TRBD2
TGTGCCAGCAGCTTTTCGGGACTAGCGCGCACCGGGGAGCTGTTTTTT
CASSFSGLARTGELFF
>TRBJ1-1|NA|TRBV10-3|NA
TGTGCCATCAGGGGGCCGAACACTGAAGCTTTCTTT
CAIRGPNTEAFF
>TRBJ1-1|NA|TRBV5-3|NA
TGTGCCAGAAGAGAGGAACCCCTGGCGAGCACTGAAGCTTTCTTT
CARREEPLASTEAFF
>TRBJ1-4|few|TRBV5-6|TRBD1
TGTGCCAGCAGCTTGGACTGGAGGGGGCGCAATGAAAAACTGTTTTTT
CASSLDWRGRNEKLFF
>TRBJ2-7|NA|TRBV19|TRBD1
TGTGCCAGTAGTATAGAGGGAACAGGGGTCTCATCCTACGAGCAGTACTTC
CASSIEGTGVSSYEQYF
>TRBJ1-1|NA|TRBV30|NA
TGTGCTTCCAGCTCGGGACAAACCATGAACACTGAAGCTTTCTTT
CASSSGQTMNTEAFF
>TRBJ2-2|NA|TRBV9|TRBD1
TGTGCCAGCAGCGTCCTCGGGACAGTCGCGAACACCGGGGAGCTGTTTTTT
CASSVLGTVANTGELFF
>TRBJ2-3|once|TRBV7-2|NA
TGTGCCAGCAGCTACAAGTGGACAGATACGCAGTATTTT
CASSYKWTDTQYF
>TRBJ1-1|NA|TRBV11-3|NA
TGTGCCAGCAGCTTAGTATCGTCCAGGGAGGACACTGAAGCTTTCTTT
CASSLVSSREDTEAFF
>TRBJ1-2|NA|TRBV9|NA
TGTGCCAGCAGCGTTGGGGGGGACTATGGCTACACCTTC
CASSVGGDYGYTF
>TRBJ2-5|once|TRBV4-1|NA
TGCGCCAGCAGCCAAGAGGGAAGGATAGCGGCAGAGACCCAGTACTTC
CASSQEGRIAAETQYF
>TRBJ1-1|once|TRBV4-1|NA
TGCGCCAGCAGCCAAGCAGGGGTCGACACTGAAGCTTTCTTT
CASSQAGVDTEAFF